These 10 T cell receptor beta chains originate from one sample sequenced in a study of T cells in Graves' hyperthyroidism and ophthalmopathy. Template material for amplifying TCR beta CDR3 regions consisted of RNA transcripts. HTBI primers were the set used in a first-round RT-PCR of the TCR CDR3. MiXCR was run by TCRdb on the multiplex PCR reads, yielding one entry per CDR3 protein. There are approximately 640,000 distinct CDR3 sequences in the sample; about 45% occur only once, and more than 7% lies in the top ten. Sequences were obtained from peripheral blood or thyroid tissue (not recorded which). The receptors shown here come from an adult man with Graves' disease, either hyperthyroidism or ophthalmopathy (not recorded which).

In this sample, this clonotype turned up once. This chain joins TRBV5-6 and TRBJ1-1, with TRBD1 matching over 7 bases. The CDR3 is 13 residues long. CDR1 and CDR2 (germline): SGHDT, YYEEEE. The CDR3 sequence is CARGGTVNTEAFF. The CDR3 DNA reads as TGTGCTAGAGGCGGGACAGTGAACACTGAAGCTTTCTTT.

V usage is TRBV7-3 and J usage is TRBJ2-2; maybe TRBD2 (6 bases). The germline CDR1 and CDR2 sequences are SGHTA and FQGTGA. The CDR3 has 14 amino acids. With 6 bases removed from V and 3 bases from J, the gap between germline ends came to 11 bases. The CDR3 DNA reads TGTGCCAGCAGTGTTAGCGGAGACACCGGGGAGCTGTTTTTT. It translates to CASSVSGDTGELFF. Filled out from reference TRBV7-3 and TRBJ2-2, the complete variable domain reads GAGVSQTPSNKVTEKGKYVELRCDPISGHTALYWYRQSLGQGPEFLIYFQGTGAADDSGLPNDRFFAVRPEGSVSTLKIQRTERGDSAVYLCASSVSGDTGELFFGEGSRLTVL.

This clonotype showed up many times. This chain uses TRBV6-5 with TRBJ1-2; 12 bases are shared with TRBD1. V shed 8 bases, J shed 8 bases, and the junction held 12 bases outside the gene matches. This CDR3 has 15 amino acids. Per the germline V gene, CDR1 is MNHEY and CDR2 is SVGAGI. DNA for the CDR3: TGTGCCAGCGATTCAAAGGGACAGGGGGCGGAAGGCTACACCTTC. It codes for CASDSKGQGAEGYTF.

The CDR3 is CASSIEIGRDQPQHF. The DNA of the CDR3 is TGTGCCAGTAGTATAGAGATAGGGCGGGATCAGCCCCAGCATTTT. The chain couples TRBV19 to TRBJ1-5; D is unclear. Germline-derived CDR1 and CDR2 are LNHDA and SQIVND (reference sequence). The CDR3 loop spans 15 amino acids. Trimming stripped 0 bases from V and 5 bases from J, with 11 bases between.

The chain links TRBV7-9 to TRBJ2-5; D remains ambiguous. Germline V gene sequence: CDR1 SEHNR, CDR2 FQNEAQ (reference sequence). The V gene lost 5 bases and the J gene lost 7 bases, with 20 bases spanning the gap. The length of the CDR3 is 15 residues. The CDR3 DNA is TGTGCCAGCAGCCAAGACATCCCAGGCCCCATGACCCAGTACTTC. Translating gives CASSQDIPGPMTQYF.

This clonotype has at least ten counts. The V and J genes are TRBV15 and TRBJ2-6, with D possibly being TRBD2 (5 bases). Germline V lookup: CDR1 LNHNV, CDR2 YYDKDF (reference sequence). V was shortened by 5 bases and J by 4 bases, with 12 bases between the two germline ends. This CDR3 has 15 residues. As DNA, the CDR3 is TGTGCCACCAGCGCGGGTTCGAAGGGGGCCAACGTCCTGACTTTC. Residues: CATSAGSKGANVLTF.

In its sample, this clonotype was seen many times. This chain connects TRBV10-2 to TRBJ1-5; D uncertain. The germline V and J ends were trimmed by 6 bases and 5 bases, with 11 bases remaining between them. This CDR3 has 13 amino acids. CDR1 is WSHSY and CDR2 is SAAADI in the germline V gene. CDR3 sequence (DNA): TGCGCCAGCAGGGCCCTCGACGATCAGCCCCAGCATTTT. This gives the protein CASRALDDQPQHF.

CDR3 sequence reads: CSAGSGRASSYEQYF. In nucleotides, the CDR3 is TGCAGTGCTGGTAGCGGGAGGGCAAGCTCCTACGAGCAGTACTTC. This chain joins TRBV20-1 and TRBJ2-7, with 11 bases lining up with TRBD2. Losses at the gene ends were 5 bases for V and 0 bases for J; bases not matched to a gene: 6. CDR3 length equals 15 residues. The V gene's germline CDR1 is DFQATT and CDR2 SNEGSKA (reference sequence).

The chain joins TRBV10-3 to TRBJ2-7; 8 bases are shared with TRBD2. CDR1 and CDR2 (germline): ENHRY, SYGVKD. This CDR3 is 18 amino acids long. With 3 bases clipped from V and 0 bases from J, the junction kept 13 bases outside the gene matches. The CDR3: CAISDERPGGAGSYEQYF. In DNA form, the CDR3 reads TGTGCCATCAGTGATGAAAGGCCCGGGGGGGCCGGCTCCTACGAGCAGTACTTC.

There are many counts of this clonotype. The chain is built from TRBV24-1 and TRBJ2-6, with unresolved D. The V end lost 3 bases, the J end lost 1 base, and 9 bases lay between the germline ends. The CDR3 extends over 16 amino acids. Germline loops: CDR1 KGHDR, CDR2 SFDVKD. The DNA for the CDR3 is TGTGCCACCAGTGATACTCGGCAGTCTGGGGCCAACGTCCTGACTTTC. Protein: CATSDTRQSGANVLTF.